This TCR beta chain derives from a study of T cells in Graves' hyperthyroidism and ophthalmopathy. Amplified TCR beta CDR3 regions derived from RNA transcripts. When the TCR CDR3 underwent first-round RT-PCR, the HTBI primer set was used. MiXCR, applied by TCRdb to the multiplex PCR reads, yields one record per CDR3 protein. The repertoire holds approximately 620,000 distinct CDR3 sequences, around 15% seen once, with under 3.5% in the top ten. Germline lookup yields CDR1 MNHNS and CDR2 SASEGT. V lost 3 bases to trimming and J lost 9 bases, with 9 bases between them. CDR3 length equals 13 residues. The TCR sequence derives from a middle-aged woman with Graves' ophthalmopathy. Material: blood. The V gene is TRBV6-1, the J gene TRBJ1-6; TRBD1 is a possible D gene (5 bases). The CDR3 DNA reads TGTGCCAGCAGTGAGGGACGTGGTTCACCCCTCCACTTT. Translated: CASSEGRGSPLHF.